Listed here are 19 T cell receptor beta chains from one sample, sequenced in a study of radiotherapy plus CTLA-4 blockade in lung cancer. Libraries were prepared by immunoSEQ multiplex PCR; TCRdb keeps only in-frame clonotypes and omits some of them. The sample includes more than 95,000 clones, 78% of them seen just once. The source material was peripheral blood, sampled from a patient treated with radiotherapy plus ipilimumab. Every receptor here comes from a human donor with non-small cell lung cancer who had a partial response to radiotherapy plus ipilimumab.

This clone came up once. The rearrangement joins TRBV5-1 to TRBJ1-2; D ambiguous. The length of the CDR3 is 15 residues. CDR1 and CDR2 from the germline V gene are SGHRS and YFSETQ. The V end was cut by 1 base, the J end by 2 bases, with 12 bases between. The CDR3 DNA is TGCGCCAGCAGCTTGATGGGCAGGCACAACTATGGCTACACCTTC. Residues: CASSLMGRHNYGYTF. Full variable domain (rest looked up from reference TRBV5-1 and TRBJ1-2): KAGVTQTPRYLIKTRGQQVTLSCSPISGHRSVSWYQQTPGQGLQFLFEYFSETQRNKGNFPGRFSGRQFSNSRSEMNVSTLELGDSALYLCASSLMGRHNYGYTFGSGTRLTVV.

The genes are TRBV6-5 and TRBJ2-1; TRBD2 matches at 9 bases. This CDR3 is 16 amino acids long. Germline CDR1 and CDR2: MNHEY and SVGAGI. Unmatched junction bases numbered 6, after V lost 0 bases and J lost 6 bases. CDR3 nucleotides: TGTGCCAGCAGTTACTCCTCTAGCGGGAATATCAATGAGCAGTTCTTC. Protein product: CASSYSSSGNINEQFF.

The chain recombines TRBV6-5 with TRBJ2-1, with D perhaps TRBD1 (6 bases). Germline CDR1 reads MNHEY; CDR2 reads SVGAGI. The CDR3 contains 14 residues. The V gene lost 3 bases and the J gene lost 5 bases, with 11 bases spanning the gap. CDR3 nucleotides: TGTGCCAGCAGTTATCCGGGACAAAACAATGAGCAGTTCTTC. This gives the protein CASSYPGQNNEQFF.

As concerns this clone: At one end, the junction sequence differs from germline, possibly due to a read error. The genes are TRBV5-1 and TRBJ2-1; TRBD2 agrees at 12 bases. The CDR3 loop spans 19 amino acids. Germline CDR1 SGHRS, CDR2 YFSETQ. The CDR3 DNA is TGCGCCAGCAGCTTGGCGGCGACTAGCGGGAGTAGTTCCTGCAATGAGCAGTTCTTC. This translates into CASSLAATSGSSSCNEQFF.

This clone was seen once. The chain links TRBV13 to TRBJ1-2; D is perhaps TRBD1 (5 bases). Between the trimmed V and J ends, which lost 4 bases and 7 bases, there was a span of 25 bases. Germline V lookup: CDR1 PRHDT, CDR2 FYEKMQ (reference sequence). The CDR3 has 17 amino acids. CDR3 loop: CASSSTRAGWDRSGYTF. As DNA, the CDR3 is TGTGCCAGCAGCTCCACCAGAGCAGGGTGGGATCGGAGTGGCTACACCTTC.

The chain employs TRBV28 and TRBJ2-3, with D possibly being TRBD2 (6 bases). In germline, CDR1 is MDHEN, CDR2 SYDVKM. CDR3 length: 20 residues. Trimming left V 2 bases short and J 2 bases short, with 26 bases between. The CDR3 region is CASSLGSLAETMIYTDTQYF. As DNA, the CDR3 is TGTGCCAGCAGTTTAGGGTCTTTAGCGGAGACTATGATTTACACAGATACGCAGTATTTT. The full variable domain, with the rest looked up from reference TRBV28 and TRBJ2-3, is DVKVTQSSRYLVKRTGEKVFLECVQDMDHENMFWYRQDPGLGLRLIYFSYDVKMKEKGDIPEGYSVSREKKERFSLILESASTNQTSMYLCASSLGSLAETMIYTDTQYFGPGTRLTVL.

The gene calls are TRBV9 and TRBJ1-3; no clear D. Germline V gives CDR1 SGDLS, CDR2 YYNGEE. CDR3 length: 15 residues. The germline V and J ends were trimmed by 7 bases and 1 base, with 15 bases remaining between them. The CDR3 DNA reads TGTGCCAGCTGCATTACCCCCCAGTCTGGAAACACCATATATTTT. This codes for CASCITPQSGNTIYF.

The rearrangement joins TRBV6-1 to TRBJ1-1, with D possibly being TRBD1 (6 bases). With 4 bases removed from V and 5 bases from J, the gap between germline ends came to 11 bases. The germline V gene has CDR1 MNHNS and CDR2 SASEGT. CDR3 length: 13 residues. The CDR3 bases are TGTGCCAGCAGTGCGGCAGGGGATACTGAAGCTTTCTTT. Translation: CASSAAGDTEAFF.

The rearrangement links TRBV6-1 to TRBJ2-1; 8 bases agree with TRBD2. The CDR3 is 16 amino acids. Germline CDR1 and CDR2: MNHNS and SASEGT. V dropped 4 bases and J dropped 4; count of bases not matched to a gene: 9. CDR3 protein: CASSASGSQPYNEQFF. The CDR3 DNA reads as TGTGCCAGCAGTGCAAGCGGGAGCCAACCTTACAATGAGCAGTTCTTC.

This clone has only one observation. J is TRBJ1-2 and V is TRBV4-1; no reliable D call. The ends were cut back, 1 base at V and 6 bases at J, with 12 bases in the middle. Germline V gene data show CDR1 as MGHRA and CDR2 as YSYEKL. This CDR3 comprises 14 residues. CDR3 nucleotides: TGCGCCAGCAGCCAAGCGGGAGGTATGGATGGCTACACCTTC. Translating it yields CASSQAGGMDGYTF.

V gene TRBV2 combines with J gene TRBJ1-1, with TRBD1 as a possible D gene (6 bases). The CDR3 sequence is 13 residues long. Trimming pared 7 bases from V and 1 base from J, leaving 10 bases between. The V gene's germline CDR1 is SNHLY and CDR2 FYNNEI. CDR3 nucleotides: TGTGCCAGCAAATTACAGGGGAACACTGAAGCTTTCTTT. Translated: CASKLQGNTEAFF.

This clone was found a few times. The rearrangement uses TRBV10-2 and TRBJ2-5; 15 bases map to TRBD2. The J call could be wrong; TRBJ2-7 is a better fit for the DNA end. From germline, CDR1 is WSHSY and CDR2 SAAADI. The CDR3 totals 19 residues. The CDR3 sequence is CASSGGGGLAGGPYYEQYF. The CDR3 coding sequence is TGCGCCAGCAGTGGAGGGGGGGGACTAGCGGGAGGTCCCTACTACGAGCAGTACTTC.

This clone was seen a few times. This sequence joins TRBV5-1 and TRBJ2-1; 8 positions agree with TRBD2. Germline loops: CDR1 SGHRS, CDR2 YFSETQ. Trimming took 0 bases from V and 4 from J; bases not matched to a gene: 6. The CDR3 contains 16 residues. The CDR3 sequence is CASSLDISGVYNEQFF. CDR3 in DNA: TGCGCCAGCAGCTTGGATATTAGCGGGGTGTACAATGAGCAGTTCTTC.

The rearrangement uses TRBV28 and TRBJ2-2; 10 bases are shared with TRBD1. The trim removed 3 bases at V and 5 bases at J, leaving 12 bases unmatched. Germline loops: CDR1 MDHEN, CDR2 SYDVKM. CDR3 length: 18 residues. The CDR3 sequence is CASSFPITGTGATGELFF. The CDR3 DNA follows: TGTGCCAGCAGTTTTCCTATCACCGGGACAGGGGCTACCGGGGAGCTGTTTTTT. Full variable domain (outside the CDR3, taken from reference TRBV28 and TRBJ2-2): DVKVTQSSRYLVKRTGEKVFLECVQDMDHENMFWYRQDPGLGLRLIYFSYDVKMKEKGDIPEGYSVSREKKERFSLILESASTNQTSMYLCASSFPITGTGATGELFFGEGSRLTVL.

The rearrangement links TRBV19 to TRBJ1-2; D remains ambiguous. This CDR3 has 13 amino acids. Between the trimmed V and J ends, which lost 7 bases and 5 bases, there was a span of 14 bases. The germline CDR1 and CDR2 sequences are LNHDA and SQIVND (reference sequence). The CDR3 region has the DNA TGTGCCAGTATGAGGGTCAGTCCTTATGGCTACACCTTC. This gives the protein CASMRVSPYGYTF.

The sample holds one count of this clone. One junction end does not reproduce the germline sequence, and a read error may be involved. This chain uses TRBV7-7 with TRBJ2-1; 11 nucleotides align to TRBD2. The CDR3 length is 12 residues. Germline V gives CDR1 SSHAT, CDR2 FNYEAQ (reference sequence). CDR3 sequence reads: CASSLAGGEQFF. The CDR3 DNA reads TGTGCTAGCAGCTTAGCGGGAGGGGAGCAGTTCTTC.

V and J are TRBV5-1 and TRBJ2-2; D is possibly TRBD1 (6 bases). Germline lookup yields CDR1 SGHRS and CDR2 YFSETQ. The CDR3 loop spans 17 amino acids. The germline V and J ends were trimmed by 1 base and 4 bases, with 17 bases remaining between them. CDR3: CASSLIIEPGVTGELFF. CDR3 nucleotide sequence: TGCGCCAGCAGCTTGATTATTGAACCAGGGGTCACCGGGGAGCTGTTTTTT.

V gene TRBV4-1 combines with J gene TRBJ1-4; 7 bases match TRBD1. V gave up 3 bases and J gave up 5 bases; unmatched junction bases: 9. This CDR3 region has 16 residues. Germline V gives CDR1 MGHRA, CDR2 YSYEKL. The CDR3 DNA is TGCGCCAGCAGCCAGACTGGGACAGCTTCGAATGAAAAACTGTTTTTT. Translated, it gives CASSQTGTASNEKLFF.

The rearrangement joins TRBV27 to TRBJ2-3, with no clear D. The length of the CDR3 is 13 residues. CDR1 and CDR2 (germline): MNHEY, SMNVEV (reference sequence). Between the trimmed V and J ends, which lost 2 bases and 6 bases, there was a span of 9 bases. The CDR3 reads CASSLNWWDTQYF. CDR3 sequence (DNA): TGTGCCAGCAGTTTAAACTGGTGGGATACGCAGTATTTT.